What follows are 13 T cell receptor beta chains derived from one specimen sequenced in a study of Graves' ophthalmopathy and Graves' hyperthyroidism. The TCR beta CDR3 regions underwent amplification from RNA transcripts. The first-round RT-PCR employed HTBI primers together with the Qiagen OneStep RT-PCR kit. A multiplex PCR was then performed as the second round. TCRdb re-called the multiplex PCR reads through MiXCR, storing one row per CDR3 protein. There are about 16,000 distinct CDR3 sequences in the sample; roughly 50% occur only once, and less than 30% lies in the top ten. The sample was peripheral blood. These receptors originate from a woman between 40 and 55 years old with stable Graves' hyperthyroidism.

This rearrangement joins TRBV7-2 to TRBJ2-3, with 10 bases lining up with TRBD2. The CDR3 has 16 residues. The V gene's germline CDR1 is SGHTA and CDR2 FQGNSA. V lost 5 bases, J lost 2 bases, and 7 bases stayed unmatched. CDR3 coding DNA: TGTGCCAGCAGCCGGTACCTAGCGGGGGACACAGATACGCAGTATTTT. It is translated as CASSRYLAGDTDTQYF.

The chain joins TRBV7-2 to TRBJ2-7, with D uncertain. The V end lost 2 bases, the J end lost 4 bases, and 12 bases lay between the germline ends. Germline-derived CDR1 and CDR2 are SGHTA and FQGNSA. CDR3 size: 14 residues. The CDR3 here is CASSLRTDRYEQYF. The CDR3, as DNA: TGTGCCAGCAGCTTAAGGACGGACCGATACGAGCAGTACTTC.

This clonotype was seen repeatedly, ten times or more. The chain joins TRBV5-5 to TRBJ1-2, with D uncertain. V was clipped by 0 bases and J by 6 bases, with 12 bases between them. There are 14 residues in the CDR3. In germline, CDR1 is SGHKS, CDR2 YYEKEE (reference sequence). CDR3 coding DNA: TGTGCCAGCAGCTTGGTTCCAGGTCTCGATGGCTACACCTTC. Protein sequence: CASSLVPGLDGYTF.

This chain uses TRBV2 with TRBJ2-5, with 10 bases lining up with TRBD1. CDR3 length: 14 amino acids. V was pared by 7 bases and J by 5 bases, with 7 bases of the junction left unmatched. Germline V gene data show CDR1 as SNHLY and CDR2 as FYNNEI. For the CDR3, the DNA is TGTGCCAGCATTTGGGACAGGGGCAGGGAGACCCAGTACTTC. It encodes CASIWDRGRETQYF.

This clonotype showed up just a few times. The CDR3 is CASSERGSGVRRSTVQFF. DNA for the CDR3: TGTGCCAGCAGTGAACGAGGTAGCGGGGTCCGACGCTCTACAGTGCAGTTCTTC. The chain recombines TRBV6-1 with TRBJ2-1; 8 bases fit TRBD2. The trim removed 2 bases at V and 12 bases at J, leaving 21 bases unmatched. Per the germline V gene, CDR1 is MNHNS and CDR2 is SASEGT. CDR3 length equals 18 residues.

This clonotype has just a few counts. The chain couples TRBV12-3 or TRBV12-4 to TRBJ2-7; TRBD1 or TRBD2 may be the D gene (5 bases each). This CDR3 contains 15 residues. Trimming pared 6 bases from V and 5 bases from J, leaving 20 bases between. CDR3 coding DNA: TGTGCCAGCAGCTGGGGGACCTCGGGCCCGGACGAGCAGTACTTC. It yields the protein CASSWGTSGPDEQYF.

By frequency in the sample, this clonotype is large. V and J are TRBV19 and TRBJ2-1; 11 bases agree with TRBD2. J lost 8 bases, V lost 5 bases, and 8 bases had no gene match. Per germline, CDR1 LNHDA and CDR2 SQIVND (reference sequence). CDR3 size: 15 residues. Written as DNA, the CDR3 is TGTGCCAGTAGTCAACTAGCGGGAGACGTCCATGAGCAGTTCTTC. This gives the protein CASSQLAGDVHEQFF. The variable domain in full, with the rest retrieved from reference TRBV19 and TRBJ2-1, is DGGITQSPKYLFRKEGQNVTLSCEQNLNHDAMYWYRQDPGQGLRLIYYSQIVNDFQKGDIAEGYSVSREKKESFPLTVTSAQKNPTAFYLCASSQLAGDVHEQFFGPGTRLTVL.

This sequence joins TRBV25-1 and TRBJ2-1; D gene ambiguous. Per germline, CDR1 MGHDK and CDR2 SYGVNS. V lost 1 base, J lost 6 bases, and 1 base lay in between. The CDR3 has 11 amino acids. CDR3 in DNA: TGTGCCAGCAGTGAATTCAATGAGCAGTTCTTC. This sequence encodes CASSEFNEQFF.

This clonotype was recorded a few times. V gene TRBV20-1 combines with J gene TRBJ2-1; 8 nucleotides line up with TRBD2. The V gene end was trimmed by 6 bases and the J gene end by 8 bases; junction bases not matched to a gene: 18. Germline lookup yields CDR1 DFQATT and CDR2 SNEGSKA (reference sequence). The CDR3 runs to 16 residues. The CDR3: CSAPNPAGGPGDEQFF. CDR3 DNA sequence: TGCAGTGCCCCTAATCCTGCGGGGGGCCCTGGGGATGAGCAGTTCTTC.

This clonotype counts as medium-sized (0.01 to 0.1%). This chain's CDR3 is CATSVRNQETQYF. As DNA, the CDR3 is TGTGCCACCAGTGTCCGCAACCAAGAGACCCAGTACTTC. V and J are TRBV24-1 and TRBJ2-5; D unresolved. Germline V lookup: CDR1 KGHDR, CDR2 SFDVKD. This CDR3 spans 13 amino acids. The ends were cut back, 5 bases at V and 0 bases at J, with 6 bases in the middle.

This clonotype was detected many times. The chain employs TRBV20-1 and TRBJ1-5; D not certain. Germline CDR1 and CDR2: DFQATT and SNEGSKA (reference sequence). This CDR3 is built from 14 residues. Trimming removed 2 bases from V and 6 bases from J, with 14 bases in between. CDR3 sequence (DNA): TGCAGTGCTAGAAGTGGAGCTATACGTCAGCCCCAGCATTTT. It codes for CSARSGAIRQPQHF.

This clonotype was detected ten times or more. The junction differs from germline at one of its ends, possibly a read error. The chain has TRBV19 and TRBJ1-2; D not certain. Per the germline V gene, CDR1 is LNHDA and CDR2 is SQIVND (reference sequence). The CDR3 runs to 17 residues. CDR3 coding DNA: TGTGCCAGTAGTAAGTCCGGGCCTAGTCCCTGGAGGGTCAGTTCCCACTTC. Protein product: CASSKSGPSPWRVSSHF.

This sequence joins TRBV19 and TRBJ2-1, with D possibly matching TRBD1 (5 bases). Germline V gives CDR1 LNHDA, CDR2 SQIVND (reference sequence). Deletions cut 9 bases from V and 6 bases from J, with 12 bases between. CDR3 length: 12 amino acids. The CDR3: CASKGFLNEQFF. CDR3 bases: TGTGCCAGCAAGGGGTTCCTCAATGAGCAGTTCTTC.